Below, 31 T cell receptor beta chains from the same sample are listed, as sequenced in a study of T cells in women clearing cervical HPV infection. The data were produced by immunoSEQ multiplex PCR, yet TCRdb's version contains in-frame clones alone and is incomplete. The table for this sample gives about 33,000 clones. The specimen sequenced was blood buffy coat. The source is a woman aged 18-70 years with a cervical HPV16 infection that either progressed to CIN3+ or cleared (not recorded which).

Points on this clone: The read ends 3 residues early relative to the CDR3; the germline J gene fills the gap. The chain has TRBV7-9 and TRBJ2-1; 11 positions match TRBD2. The CDR3 length is 15 residues. The ends lost 3 bases at V and 7 bases at J; junction bases unmatched: 5. Germline V gene data show CDR1 as SEHNR and CDR2 as FQNEAQ (reference sequence). CDR3 loop: CASSFSGRGWNEQFF. CDR3 DNA (partial): TGTGCCAGCAGCTTTAGCGGGAGGGGGTGGAATGAG.

Notes on this clone: The CDR3 end lies 3 residues beyond the end of the read and is filled in from the germline J gene. The J gene is TRBJ1-5, the V gene TRBV28; 9 bases align to TRBD1. CDR3 length equals 15 residues. The germline CDR1 and CDR2 sequences are MDHEN and SYDVKM. V shed 3 bases and J 6 bases; nucleotides not matched to a gene: 6. CDR3 bases read: TGTGCCAGCAGTTTCGGGGACAGGGAGACTCAGCCC. Translation: CASSFGDRETQP. The whole CDR3 sequence is CASSFGDRETQPQHF.

On this clone itself: The read ends 3 residues shy of where the CDR3 ends; the end is completed using the germline J gene. The rearrangement links TRBV29-1 to TRBJ2-4; a weak D match, TRBD1 (6 bases). This CDR3 spans 15 amino acids. V was trimmed by 7 bases and J by 4 bases, leaving 20 bases between them. Germline CDR1 and CDR2: SQVTM and ANQGSEA. The CDR3 spells CSGNGTSKRKNIQYF. Incomplete CDR3 DNA: TGCAGCGGGAACGGGACAAGTAAACGGAAAAACATT.

Concerning this clone itself: The DNA ends 3 residues before the CDR3 does, and the rest of the CDR3 is filled in from the germline J gene. The chain joins TRBV6-2 or TRBV6-3 to TRBJ1-1; 11 bases map to TRBD1. V lost 6 bases, J lost 5 bases, and 5 bases stayed unmatched. The CDR3 is 14 amino acids. The germline gives CDR1 MNHEY, CDR2 SVGEGT. The CDR3 DNA, read in part, is TGTGCCAGCAGGAGGGACAGGGGGGGGACTGAA. It encodes CASRRDRGGTE. The entire CDR3 protein reads CASRRDRGGTEAFF.

This clone counts as medium-sized by frequency. The read terminates 3 residues before the CDR3 end, so the remaining end is supplied by the germline J gene. This rearrangement joins TRBV5-4 to TRBJ2-1, with D uncertain. Germline CDR1 reads SGHNT; CDR2 reads YYREEE (reference sequence). Trimming removed 7 bases at V and 7 bases at J, with 21 bases between. This CDR3 has 15 residues. Here the CDR3 reads CASADEESSSNEQFF. The CDR3 bases that were read are TGTGCCAGCGCGGATGAGGAGAGTAGCAGTAATGAG.

The CDR3 DNA, read in part, is TGTGCCATCAGTCCTGATATACTATCTCGGAATGAG. This translates into CAISPDILSRNE. The whole CDR3 sequence reads CAISPDILSRNEQFF. The chain employs TRBV10-3 and TRBJ2-1; D call uncertain. The CDR3 goes on 3 residues after the read ends, and that part is filled in from the germline J gene. Germline CDR1 and CDR2: ENHRY and SYGVKD. Trimming took 5 bases from V and 7 from J, leaving 18 bases between them. The CDR3 extends over 15 amino acids.

The sequenced part of the CDR3 DNA is TGTGCCAGCAGACAACCGGGACTAGCGGGAGGTACG. This codes for CASRQPGLAGGT. Given in full, the CDR3 is CASRQPGLAGGTQYF. This rearrangement joins TRBV7-2 to TRBJ2-3; the match to TRBD2 covers 15 bases. The missing CDR3 end, 3 residues past where the read stops, is filled in from the germline J gene. This CDR3 has 15 amino acids. After removal of 6 bases from V and 8 bases from J, the junction contained 6 bases not matched to a gene. CDR1 is SGHTA, CDR2 FQGNSA, per germline.

Comments on this clone: The read halts 3 residues ahead of the CDR3 end, with the missing end drawn from the germline J gene. This chain links TRBV4-2 with TRBJ1-2; 8 nucleotides align to TRBD1. Germline V gene data show CDR1 as LGHNA and CDR2 as YNFKEQ. V lost 3 bases, J lost 3 bases, and 3 bases stayed unmatched. This CDR3 spans 14 amino acids. Incomplete CDR3 DNA: TGTGCCAGCAGCCACCCGGACAGGGACTATGGC. Protein product: CASSHPDRDYG. The complete CDR3 reads CASSHPDRDYGYTF.

A remark on this clone: The read halts 3 residues ahead of the CDR3 end, with the missing end drawn from the germline J gene. The chain employs TRBV12-3 or TRBV12-4 and TRBJ1-1; tentative D call: TRBD1 (5 bases). The CDR3 length is 15 residues. V shed 8 bases and J shed 0 bases, with 16 bases lying between them. The CDR3 loop is CASRPGGSVNTEAFF. The covered CDR3 bases are TGTGCCAGCCGCCCCGGGGGATCCGTGAACACTGAA.

In terms of frequency, this clone is medium-sized. The read ends 3 residues shy of where the CDR3 ends; the end is completed using the germline J gene. The gene calls are TRBV29-1 and TRBJ2-3; no reliable D call. Germline lookup yields CDR1 SQVTM and CDR2 ANQGSEA. The germline V and J ends were trimmed by 1 base and 0 bases, with 11 bases remaining between them. The CDR3 loop spans 15 amino acids. CDR3 bases read: TGCAGCGTTGAAGGCCACATTGCTAGCACAGATACG. It codes for CSVEGHIASTDT. In full, the CDR3 is CSVEGHIASTDTQYF.

Notes on this clone: The read ends 3 residues early relative to the CDR3; the germline J gene fills the gap. The chain recombines TRBV20-1 with TRBJ1-5; the D gene is possibly TRBD1 (5 bases). This CDR3 contains 15 residues. V lost 0 bases and J lost 6, with 15 bases in between. Germline V CDR1 and CDR2: DFQATT, SNEGSKA (reference sequence). The part of the CDR3 DNA that was read is TGCAGTGCTAGAGATACTCAGCAGGGCGGTCAGCCC. Translated, it gives CSARDTQQGGQP. The whole CDR3 region reads CSARDTQQGGQPQHF.

Concerning this clone: One end of the junction varies from germline; a read error may be responsible. The read ends 3 residues before the CDR3 terminus; that terminus is restored from the germline J gene. The chain carries TRBV4-2 and TRBJ2-7, with 9 bases matching TRBD1. The CDR3 totals 18 residues. Looked up from germline, CDR1 is LGHNA and CDR2 is YNFKEQ. CDR3 DNA, as far as it was read: TGCGCCAGCAGCCAAGATCTGGGGACAGGGTTCTTCTCCTACGAG. It yields the protein CASSQDLGTGFFSYE. The CDR3 in full is CASSQDLGTGFFSYEQYF.

With regard to this clone: The read halts 3 residues ahead of the CDR3 end, with the missing end drawn from the germline J gene. The chain couples TRBV7-6 to TRBJ2-1; 9 bases are shared with TRBD1. The V gene end was trimmed by 3 bases and the J gene end by 9 bases; junction bases not matched to a gene: 9. Germline CDR1 and CDR2: SGHVS and FNYEAQ. The CDR3 loop spans 15 amino acids. The sequenced CDR3 bases are TGTGCCAGCAGCTTCCGGGACAGGGCTTTCTGTGAG. Translation: CASSFRDRAFCE. The full CDR3 sequence reads CASSFRDRAFCEQFF. Combining the CDR3 with reference TRBV7-6 and TRBJ2-1 gives the whole variable domain GAGVSQSPRYKVTKRGQDVALRCDPISGHVSLYWYRQALGQGPEFLTYFNYEAQQDKSGLPNDRFSAERPEGSISTLTIQRTEQRDSAMYRCASSFRDRAFCEQFFGPGTRLTVL.

A note on this clone: The read terminates 3 residues ahead of where the CDR3 ends, so the germline J gene completes it. This sequence joins TRBV30 and TRBJ1-3, with unresolved D. Germline V gene sequence: CDR1 GTSNPN, CDR2 SVGIG (reference sequence). This CDR3 has 15 amino acids. The V end lost 4 bases, the J end lost 0 bases, and 13 bases lay between the germline ends. The covered CDR3 bases are TGTGCCTGGACGATAGGGTCCAGCTCTGGAAACACC. Protein product: CAWTIGSSSGNT. In full, the CDR3 reads CAWTIGSSSGNTIYF.

About this clone: The CDR3 end falls 3 residues outside the read, so it is completed with the germline J gene. The genes are TRBV3-1 (or the pseudogene TRBV3-2) and TRBJ2-7, with TRBD1 identical over 12 bases. Germline-derived CDR1 and CDR2 are LGHDT and YNNKEL (reference sequence). J lost 5 bases, V lost 0 bases, and 8 bases had no gene match. The CDR3 spans 17 residues. Here the CDR3 reads CASSQERDRGRSHEQYF. Partial CDR3 DNA: TGTGCCAGCAGCCAAGAACGGGACAGGGGGCGCAGCCACGAG.

On this clone itself: Coverage ceases 3 residues before the CDR3 finishes, and the germline J gene fills in the end. The rearrangement links TRBV20-1 to TRBJ2-3; 7 bases map to TRBD2. J gave up 3 bases and V 5 bases, and 14 bases lay outside the gene matches. The CDR3 consists of 16 residues. CDR1 and CDR2 from the germline V gene are DFQATT and SNEGSKA (reference sequence). The part of the CDR3 DNA that was read is TGCAGTGCTCACGGAGGCCTGATGGGGGGGACAGATACG. Translating it yields CSAHGGLMGGTDT. The entire CDR3 protein reads CSAHGGLMGGTDTQYF.

On this clone: Read data end 3 residues before the CDR3 end; the end is taken from the germline J gene. V gene TRBV6-2 or TRBV6-3 combines with J gene TRBJ1-2; the D gene is possibly TRBD1 (6 bases). The length of the CDR3 is 16 residues. Per germline, CDR1 MNHEY and CDR2 SVGEGT. Here the CDR3 reads CASSSYGLAGADTYTF. The CDR3 bases that were read are TGTGCCAGCAGTTCCTATGGACTAGCGGGGGCAGATACC.

Points on this clone: Coverage ceases 3 residues before the CDR3 finishes, and the germline J gene fills in the end. The chain combines TRBV5-1 with TRBJ2-7, with 10 bases that match TRBD1. The J segment lost 5 bases and the V segment lost 0 bases, leaving 5 bases of the junction unmatched. The CDR3 consists of 15 residues. Per the germline V gene, CDR1 is SGHRS and CDR2 is YFSETQ. CDR3 in amino acids: CASSLATTGGDEQYF. Partial CDR3 DNA: TGCGCCAGCAGCTTGGCCACGACAGGGGGCGACGAG.

About this clone itself: The read halts 3 residues ahead of the CDR3 end, with the missing end drawn from the germline J gene. This specimen includes other DNA sequences encoding the same CDR3. The gene calls are TRBV2 and TRBJ2-7, with D uncertain. V lost 5 bases to trimming and J lost 3 bases, with 5 bases between them. CDR3 length: 11 residues. CDR1 is SNHLY and CDR2 is FYNNEI in the germline V gene. The CDR3 bases that were read are TGTGCCAGCAGTTACAGCTACGAG. Amino acid sequence: CASSYSYE. The entire CDR3 reads CASSYSYEQYF.

Comments on this clone: The sequenced fragment ends 3 residues before the CDR3 boundary, so the rest is inferred from the germline J gene. This sequence joins TRBV5-5 and TRBJ1-5; D may be TRBD1 (6 bases). Germline V gene data show CDR1 as SGHKS and CDR2 as YYEKEE (reference sequence). V was shortened by 2 bases and J by 2 bases, with 8 bases between the two germline ends. The CDR3 loop spans 14 amino acids. CDR3 loop: CASSLRTGNQPQHF. The CDR3 bases that were read are TGTGCCAGCAGCTTACGGACAGGCAATCAGCCC.

As to this clone: Read sequence stops 3 residues before the CDR3 end, and the germline J gene provides the missing end. This chain links TRBV18 with TRBJ1-2; D not resolved. Trimming shortened V by 5 bases and J by 4 bases, and 20 bases separated the two germline ends. Germline CDR1 KGHSH, CDR2 LQKENI. This CDR3 is 16 amino acids long. CDR3 DNA, as far as it was read: TGTGCCAGCTCAGGCACGTCGCACAGCTTGGCCTATGGC. Protein: CASSGTSHSLAYG. The complete CDR3 protein is CASSGTSHSLAYGYTF.

Worth noting for this clone: The read ends 3 residues before the CDR3 terminus; that terminus is restored from the germline J gene. The chain couples TRBV12-3 or TRBV12-4 to TRBJ2-3, with D possibly TRBD2 on 5 matching bases. The V gene lost 1 base and the J gene lost 0 bases, with 11 bases spanning the gap. The CDR3 is 16 amino acids. CDR3 residues: CASSLGASSSTDTQYF. CDR3 bases read: TGTGCCAGCAGTTTAGGGGCTAGCTCTAGCACAGATACG.

Comment on this clone: The read gets to within 3 residues of the CDR3 end, and the germline J gene fills in the rest. This chain links TRBV6-2 or TRBV6-3 with TRBJ2-3; unclear D gene. The CDR3 is 12 residues long. Trimming removed 6 bases from V and 4 bases from J, with 8 bases in between. Germline CDR1 MNHEY, CDR2 SVGEGT. CDR3 protein: CASSLFPDTQYF. Incomplete CDR3 DNA: TGTGCCAGCAGCCTTTTTCCAGATACG.

CDR3 sequence reads: CASSLWGGTNEKLFF. Partial CDR3 DNA: TGTGCCAGCAGTTTATGGGGGGGTACGAATGAAAAA. The chain carries TRBV28 and TRBJ1-4; D perhaps matches TRBD1 (5 bases). From the germline J gene comes the end of the CDR3, since the read stops 3 residues before it. The CDR3 extends over 15 amino acids. Germline CDR1 MDHEN, CDR2 SYDVKM. V lost 0 bases and J 5 bases, leaving 10 bases between the germline ends.

Regarding this clone: The DNA ends 3 residues before the CDR3 does, and the rest of the CDR3 is filled in from the germline J gene. The chain couples TRBV2 to TRBJ1-2; D is possibly TRBD1 (6 bases). The germline V gene has CDR1 SNHLY and CDR2 FYNNEI. The CDR3 consists of 15 residues. The CDR3: CASRATGARNYDYTF. The CDR3 bases that were read are TGTGCCAGCAGGGCGACAGGAGCACGTAACTACGAC.

As to this clone: Relative to the germline gene, one junction end is altered; a read error may explain this. The read ends 3 residues shy of where the CDR3 ends; the end is completed using the germline J gene. The identical CDR3 is also encoded by other nucleotide sequences in the sample. The chain couples TRBV6-2 or TRBV6-3 to TRBJ1-2; the match to TRBD1 covers 10 bases. This CDR3 has 14 amino acids. The V gene's germline CDR1 is MNHEY and CDR2 SVGEGT. The CDR3 DNA, read in part, is TGTGCCGGCAGGCCGACCGGGACAGGGGCTGGC. Protein: CAGRPTGTGAG. The complete CDR3 reads CAGRPTGTGAGYTF.

Turning to this clone: Sequencing ends 3 residues short of the CDR3 end; the germline J gene provides the rest. This chain links TRBV19 with TRBJ2-6; D gene unclear. V gave up 10 bases and J gave up 0 bases, with 16 bases separating them. The CDR3 sequence is 16 residues long. Germline V gene lookup returns CDR1 LNHDA and CDR2 SQIVND (reference sequence). The part of the CDR3 DNA that was read is TGTGCCACCAAAAGGGCCCGGAGCTCTGGGGCCAACGTC. Residues: CATKRARSSGANV. The whole CDR3 is CATKRARSSGANVLTF.

In the case of this clone: The observed sequence ends 3 residues before the CDR3 terminus, with the missing tail filled in from the germline J gene. V usage is TRBV11-2 and J usage is TRBJ1-5, with D maybe TRBD1 (5 bases). V lost 1 base, J lost 9 bases, and 7 bases lay in between. The CDR3 length is 12 residues. CDR1 is SGHAT, CDR2 FQNNGV, per germline. The DNA read from the CDR3 is TGTGCCAGCAGCTTAGTGGGGGGGCCC. Translation: CASSLVGGP. The CDR3 as a whole reads CASSLVGGPQHF.

Notes on this clone: At one of its ends the junction is not consistent with the germline gene, which may arise from a read error. The read ends 3 residues before the CDR3 terminus; that terminus is restored from the germline J gene. The rearrangement joins TRBV4-2 to TRBJ1-2; 9 nucleotides agree with TRBD1. The CDR3 spans 15 residues. Germline values: CDR1 LGHNA, CDR2 YNFKEQ. The CDR3 here is CASSQDRGTNYGYTF. The part of the CDR3 DNA that was read is TGCGCCAGCAGCCAAGACAGGGGGACAAACTATGGC.

Note on this clone: The read terminates 3 residues before the CDR3 end, so the remaining end is supplied by the germline J gene. The chain uses TRBV7-2 and TRBJ1-2, with a possible D match to TRBD1 (5 bases). This CDR3 is 15 amino acids long. V dropped 5 bases and J dropped 1 base, with 14 bases sitting between them. Germline V gives CDR1 SGHTA, CDR2 FQGNSA. This CDR3 reads CASSLPRGGNYGYTF. The sequenced CDR3 bases are TGTGCCAGCAGCCTCCCAAGGGGAGGTAACTATGGC.

As concerns this clone: The DNA ends 3 residues before the CDR3 does, and the rest of the CDR3 is filled in from the germline J gene. This chain connects TRBV20-1 to TRBJ2-3; 7 positions match TRBD2. The V gene end was trimmed by 6 bases and the J gene end by 2 bases; junction bases not matched to a gene: 8. Germline CDR1 and CDR2: DFQATT and SNEGSKA (reference sequence). The CDR3 consists of 14 residues. CDR3 loop: CSAPLARDTDTQYF. CDR3 DNA, as far as it was read: TGCAGTGCCCCACTAGCGCGGGACACAGATACG.